This TCR beta chain emerged from a study of shared clonotypes between healthy human individuals (dated by TCRdb to the early 2020s). Regarding the complete study: Three men and two women, aged 18 to 49 years, made up the cohort. Different laboratories and diverse techniques were used to prepare libraries and sequence TCR repertoires, to increase sequencing depth and limit assay-specific biases. To estimate repertoire size and how much clonotypes are shared between individuals, the study performed deep sequencing of blood TCR repertoires from a few healthy adults. Between about 0.85 and 10 billion PBMCs per donor were obtained by leukapheresis. For each donor, CD4 naive and CD4 memory were each given three plates, CD8 naive was given two plates, and CD8 memory was given one plate. Findings and caveats that apply to the study as a whole: About 4.5% of naive CD4, roughly 3.5% of naive CD8, approximately 2% of memory CD4, and 0.35% to 0.4% of memory CD8 clonotypes were shared across several donors. Compared with non-shared clonotypes, clonotypes shared by all four sorted-subset donors had higher generation probabilities. Pairwise subsampling led to the expectation that sequencing depth would affect the degree of clonotype sharing among donors. Sampling was limited to blood, and TCR repertoires in tissue likely differ from TCR repertoires in blood. The genetic and exposure-history diversity represented was limited by the small number of donors. Rarefaction of sorted-subset datasets indicated incomplete sequencing despite the large sequencing depth. Estimated clonotype richness was generally larger for naive than for memory subsets.

Using the deep immunoSEQ assay, multiplex PCR amplified TCR CDR3 regions from genomic DNA. For each cell subset, the extracted genomic DNA was distributed evenly across all wells of several immunoSEQ 96-well plates, and each plate served as one replicate. For sorted subsets, 200 ng of genomic DNA, equivalent to 25,000 to 30,000 T cell genomes, went into each replicate PCR. Purified libraries were measured with a Qubit 3.0 fluorometer, size-checked on a Bioanalyzer 2100, and measured again with the KAPA Library Quantification kit. Every immunoSEQ 96-well plate was sequenced on a separate single-read 150-cycle Illumina NextSeq 550 flow cell. The original pipeline was this. Because the immunoSEQ output included only junctional sequences and no quality scores, the filtering could not be the same as the filtering used for full-length reads. Sequences were annotated with PyIR, a Python wrapper for IgBLAST v1.9, and V/J genes and CDR3 were assigned using IMGT germline references. Reads with weak V/J assignments (E-value above 1e-6), missing CDR3, stop codons, out-of-frame junctions, or ambiguous translated residues were removed. V3J clonotypes were defined as sequences sharing an identical inferred V gene, J gene, and CDR3 amino acid sequence. Percentage overlap between repertoires was computed as shared unique clonotypes divided by the size of the smaller repertoire. Repertoire richness was assessed with RTK rarefaction, the Chao1 estimator, and Recon v2.1 estimates of unobserved clonotypes. For all TCRbeta clonotypes obtained by the gDNA method from a few donors, generation probabilities were computed with OLGA. TCRdb carries this immuneACCESS record with in-frame sequences only. Its versions omit some clonotypes, under half of them owing to an unresolved V gene in the studies checked, with the rest unexplained. D and trimming come from the DNA, and the V and J calls and clone size come from that table. Here the sample has about 2.2 million clones; 93% occur a single time. 1.5% to 2% of the sample lies in the top ten.

For the CD8 naive samples, CD45RO-negative cells were positively selected for CCR7, yielding a CD45RA+CCR7+ population from which TemRA cells were excluded. The donors were healthy, HIV-negative adults with no recently reported acute infections or vaccinations. All donors were Caucasian adults living in Nashville, Tennessee, USA. After blood collection by leukapheresis, PBMCs were isolated using Ficoll-Histopaque density gradient centrifugation and then cryopreserved in the vapor phase of liquid nitrogen. Analytical flow cytometry was used to check the purity and quantity of each magnetically sorted T cell population. Genomic DNA was isolated from each sorted fraction and quantified by UV absorbance on a Nanodrop 2000c. Cut back by 5 bases and 7 bases, the V and J ends lie 20 bases apart. The CDR3 runs 15 residues from the cysteine to the phenylalanine. This entry keeps only the CDR3 DNA: 45 bases, framed from base 1. CDR1 and CDR2 (MNHEY, SVGAGI) derive from the germline V gene.

To note about this clone: This receptor's antigen is unknown. Per-nucleotide qualities are absent, and no much larger clonotype sits a single base away.

The receptor chain draws on TRBV6-5 and TRBJ1-2; TRBD1 might be the D gene, on 5 matching bases. This clonotype was sampled from a man between 18 and 35 years old in good health. Some clones in this sample may be carry-over from other donors' samples. The source material was naive CD8+ T cells from PBMCs. The cell subset or site label corresponds to: CD45RA+CCR7+. The DNA is TGTGCCAGCAGTGGATACGGGGGGGATGAAGGTGGCTACACCTTC. This codes for CASSGYGGDEGGYTF.